The clone carrying this T cell receptor (beta chain) has a handful of counts. Its cognate antigen is unknown. This record belongs to a study of T cell repertoires in cytomegalovirus infection. About the study: HLA-B-restricted CMV epitopes that are well studied, plus recently identified HLA-C-restricted ones, were used by the study. Shared public TCR beta signatures pointed to both CMV infection and a matching HLA type.

Trimming left V 2 bases short and J 8 bases short, with 16 bases between. The germline V gene has CDR1 SGHAT and CDR2 FQNNGV. The CDR3 extends over 16 amino acids. Each CDR3 protein is one row after TCRdb ran MiXCR on the reads. The sample consists of 700,000 to 950,000 distinct CDR3 sequences, about 33% of them appearing once. The sequence came from a human donor in good health (CMV status not recorded). Some clones in this sample may be carry-over from other donors' samples. The sample here was cultured CD8+ T cells from PBMCs, taken from culture after CMV antigen stimulation. The chain is built from TRBV11-2 and TRBJ1-6; D might be TRBD1 (5 bases). DNA for the CDR3: TGTGCCAGCAGCTTATGGGAACGGGGGGGTGATTCACCCCTCCACTTT. Translating gives CASSLWERGGDSPLHF.